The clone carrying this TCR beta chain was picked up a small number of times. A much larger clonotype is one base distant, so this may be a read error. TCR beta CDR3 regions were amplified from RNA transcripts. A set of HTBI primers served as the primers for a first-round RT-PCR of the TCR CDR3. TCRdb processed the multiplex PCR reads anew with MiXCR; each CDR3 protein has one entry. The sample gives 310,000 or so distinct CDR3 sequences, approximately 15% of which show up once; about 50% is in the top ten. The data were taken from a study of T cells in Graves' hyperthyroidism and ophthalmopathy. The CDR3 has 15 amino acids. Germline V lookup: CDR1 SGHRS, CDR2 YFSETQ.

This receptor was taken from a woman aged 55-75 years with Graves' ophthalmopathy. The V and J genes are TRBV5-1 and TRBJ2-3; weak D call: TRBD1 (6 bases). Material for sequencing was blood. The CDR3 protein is CVSSFGDRLTDTQYF. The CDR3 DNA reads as TGCGTCAGCAGCTTCGGCGACAGGCTCACAGATACGCAGTATTTT.